These 22 T cell receptor beta chains were all obtained from the same sample, sequenced in a study of CD8+ T cells in alopecia areata. Extraction of RNA preceded its reverse transcription into cDNA, which served as the sequencing template. Method: immunoSEQ multiplex PCR; TCRdb's copy keeps in-frame clones and lacks some. This table holds around 100,000 clones with no singletons; the top ten claim about 20%. The sequenced sample consisted of lesional skin. The receptors were gathered from a C3H/HeJ mouse with alopecia areata. The strain's MHC haplotype is H2-k.

As regards this clone: TCRdb's protein and the DNA translation differ at residue 10; the protein here comes from the DNA. All gene names here are mouse names. The CDR3 is cut off 3 residues early in the read; its end comes from the germline J gene. The gene calls are TRBV13-2 and TRBJ1-6; no clear D. TRBJ1-6 is an ORF; its function is uncertain. The germline CDR1 and CDR2 sequences are NNHNN and SYGAGS (reference sequence). V lost 0 bases and J lost 9, with 7 bases in between. The CDR3 totals 13 residues. This CDR3 is CASGDAGVSPLYF. The sequenced CDR3 bases are TGTGCCAGCGGTGATGCTGGGGTTTCGCCC.

Note on this clone: Mouse germline and gene names are used. The read gets to within 4 residues of the CDR3 end, and the germline J gene fills in the rest. The rearrangement uses TRBV19 and TRBJ2-3; D ambiguous. V gave up 7 bases and J gave up 0 bases, with 12 bases separating them. The CDR3 is 14 residues long. Germline lookup yields CDR1 FNHDT and CDR2 SITEND (reference sequence). The part of the CDR3 DNA that was read is TGTGCCAGCCTCCCCCAAACTAGTGCAGAA. Amino acids: CASLPQTSAE. The whole CDR3 reads CASLPQTSAETLYF. The full variable domain, in which reference TRBV19 and TRBJ2-3 provide the parts outside the CDR3, is GGIITQTPKFLIGQEGQKLTLKCQQNFNHDTMYWYRQDSGKGLRLIYYSITENDLQKGDLSEGYDASREKKSSFSLTVTSAQKNEMAVFLCASLPQTSAETLYFGSGTRLTVL.

The table lists this clone with a few counts. Genes here carry mouse names. This chain's CDR3 is CASSDPGLGGGDYTF. The CDR3 DNA, read in part, is TGTGCCAGCAGTGATCCGGGACTGGGGGGAGGC. The chain couples TRBV13-3 to TRBJ1-2, with D maybe TRBD1 (5 bases). The DNA ends 4 residues before the CDR3 does, and the rest of the CDR3 is filled in from the germline J gene. CDR3 length: 15 residues. From germline, CDR1 is NNHDY and CDR2 SYVADS.

In the case of this clone: Here the gene names and germline are mouse. The CDR3 goes on 4 residues after the read ends, and that part is filled in from the germline J gene. The chain links TRBV13-1 to TRBJ2-2, with D maybe TRBD1 (6 bases). The V end lost 5 bases, the J end lost 4 bases, and 6 bases lay between the germline ends. Germline V gene data show CDR1 as NSHNY and CDR2 as SYGAGN. This CDR3 region has 12 residues. CDR3 residues: CASRQGTGQLYF. The part of the CDR3 DNA that was read is TGTGCCAGCAGACAGGGCACCGGG.

A remark on this clone: All gene names here are mouse names. Read sequence stops 4 residues before the CDR3 end, and the germline J gene provides the missing end. This rearrangement joins TRBV13-3 to TRBJ2-5; 10 nucleotides match TRBD2. The CDR3 runs to 18 residues. Germline lookup yields CDR1 NNHDY and CDR2 SYVADS. J lost 1 base, V lost 2 bases, and 10 bases had no gene match. CDR3 sequence reads: CASSEGWGGARDQDTQYF. The covered CDR3 bases are TGTGCCAGCAGTGAGGGCTGGGGGGGCGCTAGGGACCAAGAC. Full variable domain (rest looked up from reference TRBV13-3 and TRBJ2-5): EAAVTQSPRSKVAVTGGKVTLSCHQTNNHDYMYWYRQDTGHGLRLIHYSYVADSTEKGDIPDGYKASRPSQENFSLILELASLSQTAVYFCASSEGWGGARDQDTQYFGPGTRLLVL.

This clone was counted between two and nine times. All gene names here are mouse names. The read is 4 residues too short to cover the CDR3 end, so that end is filled in from the germline J gene. The chain uses TRBV29 and TRBJ2-1, with D possibly being TRBD1 (6 bases). This CDR3 has 13 residues. Germline values: CDR1 MSHET, CDR2 SYDVDS. The ends were cut back, 3 bases at V and 5 bases at J, with 8 bases in the middle. The CDR3 protein is CASSFAGDAEQFF. The DNA read from the CDR3 is TGTGCTAGCAGTTTTGCAGGGGATGCT.

This clone showed up just a few times. Genes here carry mouse names. With the read ending 4 residues before the CDR3 end, the germline J gene is used to fill in that end. The chain carries TRBV1 and TRBJ1-4, with a weak D call TRBD1 (6 bases). V gave up 4 bases and J gave up 0 bases, with 12 bases separating them. Germline V gene sequence: CDR1 NSQYPW, CDR2 LRSPGD (reference sequence). This CDR3 spans 16 amino acids. CDR3 DNA, as far as it was read: TGCACCTGCAGTGTTGGGACATACCTTTCCAACGAA. Protein: CTCSVGTYLSNE. From start to end, the CDR3 is CTCSVGTYLSNERLFF.

This clone was seen a handful of times. Germline and genes here are mouse. Coverage ceases 4 residues before the CDR3 finishes, and the germline J gene fills in the end. This chain connects TRBV31 to TRBJ2-5; 9 nucleotides agree with TRBD2. The CDR3 has 16 residues. CDR1 GKSSPN and CDR2 SITVG come from the germline V gene. The DNA read from the CDR3 is TGTGCCTGGAGTCTAGGGGACTGGGAGGGGGAAGAC. Protein: CAWSLGDWEGED. The entire CDR3 sequence reads CAWSLGDWEGEDTQYF.

This clone was found many times. These gene names are mouse names. The read ends 4 residues before the CDR3 terminus; that terminus is restored from the germline J gene. V usage is TRBV1 and J usage is TRBJ2-1; TRBD1 matches 8 bases. The CDR3 sequence is 16 residues long. Germline V lookup: CDR1 NSQYPW, CDR2 LRSPGD (reference sequence). The V and J ends lost 1 base and 0 bases, in that order; junction bases with no gene match: 2. The sequenced part of the CDR3 DNA is TGCACCTGCAGTGCAGGGACAGGGAATAACTATGCT. Its translation: CTCSAGTGNNYA. The entire CDR3 sequence reads CTCSAGTGNNYAEQFF.

Note on this clone: Mouse names are used for the genes. The CDR3 is cut off 4 residues early in the read; its end comes from the germline J gene. The chain uses TRBV14 and TRBJ2-1; 11 bases line up with TRBD2. The CDR3 contains 15 residues. The J segment lost 5 bases and the V segment lost 4 bases, leaving 5 bases of the junction unmatched. Germline CDR1 reads SGHDT; CDR2 reads FRDEAV. The sequenced part of the CDR3 DNA is TGTGCCAGCAGTCAAGACTGGGGGGGTAATGCT. It encodes CASSQDWGGNA. The CDR3 reads in full as CASSQDWGGNAEQFF.

This clone was picked up a small number of times. Here the gene names and germline are mouse. The CDR3 end is not reached by the read, which stops 4 residues before it; the germline J gene fills it in. The chain links TRBV2 to TRBJ2-7, with 9 bases aligning to TRBD2. Trimming cost V 0 bases and J 3 bases; bases outside gene matches: 3. Germline CDR1 is LGHNA and CDR2 is YSYQKL. The CDR3 is 15 amino acids. The CDR3 reads CASSQERTGDYEQYF. The covered CDR3 bases are TGTGCCAGCAGCCAAGAGAGGACTGGGGACTAT.

This clone was seen repeatedly, ten times or more. Genes and germline are mouse. The read comes to an end 4 residues before the CDR3 does, leaving the germline J gene to fill in the end. The V call is TRBV1, the J call TRBJ2-1, with TRBD1 as a possible D gene (5 bases). V lost 7 bases to trimming and J lost 1 base, with 5 bases between them. CDR1 is NSQYPW and CDR2 is LRSPGD in the germline V gene (reference sequence). This CDR3 has 12 residues. CDR3 amino acids: CTCTGNYAEQFF. The DNA read from the CDR3 is TGCACCTGCACAGGGAACTATGCT. The full variable domain, completed using reference TRBV1 and TRBJ2-1, is VTLLEQNPRWRLVPRGQAVNLRCILKNSQYPWMSWYQQDLQKQLQWLFTLRSPGDKEVKSLPGADYLATRVTDTELRLQVANMSQGRTLYCTCTGNYAEQFFGPGTRLTVL.

Of note for this clone: The gene names given are mouse names. With the read ending 4 residues before the CDR3 end, the germline J gene is used to fill in that end. This chain connects TRBV13-3 to TRBJ2-7; TRBD1 matches 9 bases. Germline CDR1 is NNHDY and CDR2 is SYVADS. CDR3 length: 13 residues. The CDR3: CASSQDRGDEQYF. CDR3 DNA, as far as it was read: TGTGCCAGCAGCCAAGACAGGGGGGAT.

Regarding this clone: Mouse names are used for the genes. The DNA read from the CDR3 is TGCACCTGCAGTGCAGCCAGGGGGACAGAA. Translating gives CTCSAARGTE. The CDR3 reads in full as CTCSAARGTETLYF. The chain joins TRBV1 to TRBJ2-3; TRBD1 matches at 7 bases. Read sequence stops 4 residues before the CDR3 end, and the germline J gene provides the missing end. The CDR3 extends over 14 amino acids. V lost 1 base and J lost 4; bases outside the gene matches: 2. Germline V lookup: CDR1 NSQYPW, CDR2 LRSPGD (reference sequence).

This clone was recorded a few times. Mouse gene names apply. With the read ending 4 residues before the CDR3 end, the germline J gene is used to fill in that end. V is TRBV13-3 and J is TRBJ2-1; TRBD1 might be the D (6 bases). Germline V gene data show CDR1 as NNHDY and CDR2 as SYVADS. The CDR3 has 13 residues. V lost 5 bases to trimming and J lost 5 bases, with 11 bases between them. CDR3 DNA, as far as it was read: TGTGCCAGCAGAGGGACAAATAATGCT. Its protein product is CASRGTNNA. The CDR3 in full is CASRGTNNAEQFF.

This clone was observed many times. The listed genes are named as in mouse. The read finishes 4 residues shy of the CDR3 end, and the germline J gene is used to complete it. V usage is TRBV13-3 and J usage is TRBJ2-5; 9 nucleotides agree with TRBD2. CDR3 size: 16 residues. Germline V gene data show CDR1 as NNHDY and CDR2 as SYVADS. This CDR3 reads CASSDGLGGFNDTQYF. The covered CDR3 bases are TGTGCCAGCAGTGATGGCCTGGGGGGGTTCAATGAC.

This clone has a handful of counts. Each gene name is a mouse one. With the read ending 4 residues before the CDR3 end, the germline J gene is used to fill in that end. The genes are TRBV1 and TRBJ2-1, with D maybe TRBD1 (6 bases). Trimming took off 1 base at V and 5 bases at J, with 12 bases between the two ends. Looked up from germline, CDR1 is NSQYPW and CDR2 is LRSPGD (reference sequence). The CDR3 sequence is 15 residues long. The sequenced part of the CDR3 DNA is TGCACCTGCAGTGCAGCCCAGGGGAGGGATGCT. The encoded protein is CTCSAAQGRDA. The CDR3 reads in full as CTCSAAQGRDAEQFF.

This clone came up a few times. Gene names denote mouse genes. The CDR3 goes on 4 residues after the read ends, and that part is filled in from the germline J gene. V is TRBV31 and J is TRBJ2-5; D is unclear. CDR1 GKSSPN and CDR2 SITVG come from the germline V gene. The CDR3 contains 14 residues. CDR3 sequence: CAWSQESGGDTQYF. Partial CDR3 DNA: TGTGCCTGGAGTCAGGAAAGTGGAGGAGAC.

This clone was counted ten times or more. Genes here carry mouse names. Sequencing ends 4 residues short of the CDR3 end; the germline J gene provides the rest. V usage is TRBV1 and J usage is TRBJ2-7; possible D gene TRBD1, 6 bases. CDR1 and CDR2 from the germline V gene are NSQYPW and LRSPGD (reference sequence). The CDR3 is 13 residues long. CDR3 bases read: TGCACCTGCAGTGCACAGGGGAGGGAT. Protein sequence: CTCSAQGRD. The full CDR3 protein is CTCSAQGRDEQYF. The full variable domain, with the rest looked up from reference TRBV1 and TRBJ2-7, is VTLLEQNPRWRLVPRGQAVNLRCILKNSQYPWMSWYQQDLQKQLQWLFTLRSPGDKEVKSLPGADYLATRVTDTELRLQVANMSQGRTLYCTCSAQGRDEQYFGPGTRLTVL.

Notes on this clone: Gene names refer to mouse genes. From the germline J gene comes the end of the CDR3, since the read stops 4 residues before it. The chain uses TRBV13-3 and TRBJ1-1, with 9 nucleotides matching TRBD1. Germline CDR1 is NNHDY and CDR2 is SYVADS. The length of the CDR3 is 14 residues. The CDR3 sequence: CASSGGTGSGEVFF. The part of the CDR3 DNA that was read is TGTGCCAGCAGTGGGGGGACAGGGTCGGGA.

A remark on this clone: Gene labels here are mouse ones. Read sequence stops 4 residues before the CDR3 end, and the germline J gene provides the missing end. The chain uses TRBV1 and TRBJ2-7, with D possibly being TRBD2 (5 bases). This CDR3 is built from 15 residues. In germline, CDR1 is NSQYPW, CDR2 LRSPGD (reference sequence). V lost 0 bases and J 2 bases, leaving 11 bases between the germline ends. The CDR3 reads CTCSADPWETYEQYF. Incomplete CDR3 DNA: TGCACCTGCAGTGCAGATCCCTGGGAGACCTAT.

This clone was found a few times. Mouse gene names apply. The part of the CDR3 DNA that was read is TGTGCCAGCAGTGAGGCGGGACAGGACCAAGAC. This sequence encodes CASSEAGQDQD. The entire CDR3 sequence reads CASSEAGQDQDTQYF. J is TRBJ2-5 and V is TRBV13-3, with 8 bases matching TRBD1. The missing CDR3 end, 4 residues past where the read stops, is filled in from the germline J gene. There are 15 residues in the CDR3. V dropped 2 bases and J dropped 1; count of bases not matched to a gene: 3. Germline V CDR1 and CDR2: NNHDY, SYVADS.